This entry lists 21 T cell receptor beta chains sequenced from one sample in a study of identical twins. TCRdb itself ran the 5' RACE reads through MiXCR, one entry per CDR3 protein. The table shows approximately 1.8 million distinct CDR3 sequences, with under 35% occurring only once. Input material: cord blood. Receptors originate from a newborn girl in good health.

Of note for this clonotype: The germline gene is not matched at one end of the junction; a read error may be the cause. The J gene is TRBJ2-7, the V gene TRBV7-2; tentatively, D is TRBD2 (6 bases). The J call may be mistaken, given a closer DNA end match to TRBJ2-4. The CDR3 is 16 residues long. Germline V gives CDR1 SGHTA, CDR2 FQGNSA. This CDR3 reads CASSLWTTPTKDIQYF. The CDR3 nucleotides are TGTGCCAGCAGCTTATGGACTACCCCGACCAAAGACATTCAGTACTTC.

This clonotype was observed a handful of times. This sequence joins TRBV29-1 and TRBJ2-3, with 9 bases matching TRBD2. Germline values: CDR1 SQVTM, CDR2 ANQGSEA. V shed 7 bases, J shed 5 bases, and the junction held 7 bases outside the gene matches. The CDR3 sequence is 13 residues long. The CDR3 DNA reads TGCAGCGCGGGTAGCGGGAGTATAGATACGCAGTATTTT. Protein: CSAGSGSIDTQYF.

The gene calls are TRBV4-2 and TRBJ1-5; 8 bases line up with TRBD1. CDR1 and CDR2 (germline): LGHNA, YNFKEQ. The ends lost 3 bases at V and 4 bases at J; junction bases unmatched: 5. The CDR3 runs to 15 residues. CDR3 sequence (DNA): TGTGCCAGCAGCCAGACAGGGGACCCAAATCAGCCCCAGCATTTT. Translating gives CASSQTGDPNQPQHF.

This chain joins TRBV9 and TRBJ1-1; TRBD1 matches 7 bases. Losses at the gene ends were 3 bases for V and 3 bases for J; bases not matched to a gene: 8. The germline CDR1 and CDR2 sequences are SGDLS and YYNGEE. The CDR3 is 15 amino acids. The CDR3 nucleotides are TGTGCCAGCAGCGACGCCACAGGGGTTGACACTGAAGCTTTCTTT. Its translation is CASSDATGVDTEAFF.

V gene TRBV10-3 combines with J gene TRBJ2-7, with D hard to call. Germline V gene sequence: CDR1 ENHRY, CDR2 SYGVKD. Trimming removed 9 bases from V and 5 bases from J, with 17 bases in between. This CDR3 comprises 13 residues. The CDR3 region has the DNA TGTGCCATTCGCGATTCTAGAGGACACGAGCAGTACTTC. This encodes CAIRDSRGHEQYF.

This clonotype was seen more than once but under ten times. Possible read error: a much larger clone is one base away. This chain connects TRBV24-1 to TRBJ1-5; D is undetermined. Trimming shortened V by 7 bases and J by 0 bases, and 6 bases separated the two germline ends. The CDR3 consists of 13 residues. The germline V gene encodes CDR1 KGHDR and CDR2 SFDVKD. CDR3 DNA: TGTGCCACCAGCGTAGGTAGCAATCAGCCCCAGCATTTT. As protein: CATSVGSNQPQHF.

This clonotype appeared many times. V is TRBV10-3 and J is TRBJ2-5; the D gene is possibly TRBD1 (6 bases). Germline CDR1 and CDR2: ENHRY and SYGVKD. This CDR3 comprises 11 residues. V gave up 10 bases and J gave up 4 bases, with 10 bases separating them. The CDR3 sequence: CATQGLETQYF. The CDR3 DNA reads TGTGCCACTCAGGGGTTAGAGACCCAGTACTTC.

V is TRBV7-6 and J is TRBJ2-7; TRBD2 agrees at 12 bases. CDR1 and CDR2 (germline): SGHVS, FNYEAQ. The CDR3 sequence is 17 residues long. The V and J ends lost 5 bases and 0 bases, in that order; junction bases with no gene match: 8. The DNA for the CDR3 is TGTGCCAGCAGCCCGCCTCCGACTAGCGGGAGCTCCTACGAGCAGTACTTC. It specifies CASSPPPTSGSSYEQYF.

The genes are TRBV5-5 and TRBJ1-4; D remains ambiguous. The CDR3 totals 15 residues. Deletions cut 0 bases from V and 3 bases from J, with 9 bases between. CDR1 is SGHKS and CDR2 is YYEKEE in the germline V gene (reference sequence). The chain's CDR3 is CASSLAATPNEKLFF. Here the CDR3 DNA reads TGTGCCAGCAGCTTGGCGGCAACCCCTAATGAAAAACTGTTTTTT.

V usage is TRBV25-1 and J usage is TRBJ1-1, with D possibly matching TRBD1 (6 bases). Looked up from germline, CDR1 is MGHDK and CDR2 is SYGVNS. This CDR3 spans 13 amino acids. The germline V and J ends were trimmed by 5 bases and 6 bases, with 13 bases remaining between them. This CDR3 reads CASSYRARSEAFF. The CDR3 coding sequence is TGTGCCAGCAGTTACAGGGCGCGCTCTGAAGCTTTCTTT. Looking up the rest from reference TRBV25-1 and TRBJ1-1 gives the full variable domain: EADIYQTPRYLVIGTGKKITLECSQTMGHDKMYWYQQDPGMELHLIHYSYGVNSTEKGDLSSESTVSRIRTEHFPLTLESARPSHTSQYLCASSYRARSEAFFGQGTRLTVV.

The chain uses TRBV10-3 and TRBJ2-7; D is perhaps TRBD1 (6 bases). The CDR3 has 14 residues. Germline V lookup: CDR1 ENHRY, CDR2 SYGVKD. V was cut by 4 bases and J by 2 bases, with 12 bases left in between. CDR3 sequence (DNA): TGTGCCATCAGTGTCAGGGGCCCCACCTACGAGCAGTACTTC. Residues: CAISVRGPTYEQYF.

This clonotype was recorded a few times. The gene calls are TRBV4-1 and TRBJ1-5, with D tentatively TRBD1 (5 bases). The CDR3 spans 13 residues. CDR1 MGHRA and CDR2 YSYEKL come from the germline V gene. Trimming removed 0 bases at V and 13 bases at J, with 13 bases between. The chain's CDR3 is CASSQDDWGNQHF. In nucleotides, the CDR3 is TGCGCCAGCAGCCAAGACGACTGGGGGAATCAGCATTTT.

This chain joins TRBV29-1 and TRBJ1-2, with 10 nucleotides matching TRBD1. Trimming at V came to 5 bases and at J to 3 bases, leaving 9 bases not matched to a gene. CDR1 is SQVTM and CDR2 is ANQGSEA in the germline V gene. The CDR3 has 15 residues. CDR3 residues: CSVSQGQGKDYGYTF. CDR3 coding DNA: TGCAGCGTTTCCCAGGGACAGGGGAAGGACTATGGCTACACCTTC.

This clonotype occurred a few times. This chain joins TRBV11-2 and TRBJ2-7; 7 bases fit TRBD1. Germline CDR1 SGHAT, CDR2 FQNNGV. The CDR3 loop spans 14 amino acids. The trim removed 6 bases at V and 3 bases at J, leaving 8 bases unmatched. CDR3 region: CASSVLTGDYEQYF. CDR3 DNA: TGTGCCAGCAGTGTCTTAACAGGGGACTACGAGCAGTACTTC.

In its sample, this clonotype was seen many times. The V call is TRBV10-3, the J call TRBJ1-2; no clear D gene. This CDR3 comprises 14 residues. Trimming removed 2 bases at V and 8 bases at J, with 15 bases between. Looked up from germline, CDR1 is ENHRY and CDR2 is SYGVKD. CDR3 in amino acids: CAISEIFVAWGYTF. The CDR3 DNA reads as TGTGCCATCAGTGAGATCTTTGTAGCCTGGGGCTACACCTTC.

The genes are TRBV2 and TRBJ2-1; a weak D match, TRBD2 (6 bases). The CDR3 sequence is 14 residues long. Trimming shortened V by 4 bases and J by 1 base, and 8 bases separated the two germline ends. In germline, CDR1 is SNHLY, CDR2 FYNNEI. The CDR3 region is CASSALASYNEQFF. CDR3 nucleotides: TGTGCCAGCAGTGCACTAGCATCCTACAATGAGCAGTTCTTC.

This clonotype was seen more than once but under ten times. This chain joins TRBV6-1 and TRBJ1-4; possibly TRBD1 for D (6 bases). The CDR3 sequence is 15 residues long. Trimming shortened V by 10 bases and J by 0 bases, and 15 bases separated the two germline ends. Germline lookup yields CDR1 MNHNS and CDR2 SASEGT. The CDR3: CATLARGATNEKLFF. The DNA for the CDR3 is TGTGCCACCCTGGCGAGGGGGGCAACTAATGAAAAACTGTTTTTT.

The chain joins TRBV21-1 to TRBJ2-7; the table gives TRBD1 as D, unverified against the DNA. TRBV21-1 represents a pseudogene. The CDR3 length is 16 residues. CDR3 DNA sequence: TGTGCCAGCAGCAAACCGTTTTGGGGGGCAGGATACGAGCAGTACTTC. Translating gives CASSKPFWGAGYEQYF.

In its sample, this clonotype was seen a few times. The rearrangement links TRBV3-1 to TRBJ2-3, with D unresolved. The CDR3 runs to 15 residues. Trimming removed 6 bases from V and 2 bases from J, with 15 bases in between. CDR1 is LGHDT, CDR2 YNNKEL, per germline (reference sequence). CDR3 nucleotides: TGTGCCAGCAGTCCATTCCTGGCCCTCACAGATACGCAGTATTTT. It codes for CASSPFLALTDTQYF.

The chain joins TRBV7-2 to TRBJ2-4; the match to TRBD1 covers 11 bases. The end of the DNA aligns better with TRBJ2-7, so the J call may be wrong. Germline values: CDR1 SGHTA, CDR2 FQGNSA. The CDR3 loop spans 15 amino acids. In DNA form, the CDR3 reads TGTGCCAGCAGCCCAGACGGGACAGGGGGCTACGAGCAGTACTTC. Its translation is CASSPDGTGGYEQYF.

The chain joins TRBV10-3 to TRBJ1-5; TRBD1 aligns across 8 bases. V lost 8 bases and J lost 11; bases outside the gene matches: 11. CDR3 size: 13 residues. Looked up from germline, CDR1 is ENHRY and CDR2 is SYGVKD. DNA of the CDR3: TGTGCCATCGCGGGGGCAGGGGGCGCGACCCAGCATTTT. Its protein is CAIAGAGGATQHF.